The 10 T cell receptor beta chains listed next were all sequenced from one sample in a study of blood T cell repertoires in COVID-19. Measured with immunoSEQ multiplex PCR; TCRdb has only the in-frame clones, and not every one. Found here are about 270,000 clones, roughly nine tenths of them singletons; the top ten hold 3%. The sequenced material came from PBMCs or T cells enriched from blood (not recorded which). These receptors came from a woman in her forties or fifties who had recovered from COVID-19.

The chain couples TRBV7-2 to TRBJ2-7; TRBD1 is a possible D gene (6 bases). The germline V gene encodes CDR1 SGHTA and CDR2 FQGNSA. Trimming removed 2 bases at V and 6 bases at J, with 20 bases between. The CDR3 runs to 16 residues. The CDR3 DNA reads as TGTGCCAGCAGCTTATCAGGGGCTAAGGGCCTCTCCGAGCAGTACTTC. Encoded protein: CASSLSGAKGLSEQYF.

CDR3 sequence (DNA): TGTGCCAGCAGCGTAGGAGAGGAGGGAAATTCACCCCTCCACTTT. Protein sequence: CASSVGEEGNSPLHF. The genes are TRBV9 and TRBJ1-6, with D unresolved. Trimming left V 0 bases short and J 7 bases short, with 11 bases between. Germline V lookup: CDR1 SGDLS, CDR2 YYNGEE. The CDR3 is 15 amino acids.

The gene calls are TRBV28 and TRBJ2-5; 12 nucleotides line up with TRBD2. The CDR3 is made up of 13 amino acids. Germline V gene data show CDR1 as MDHEN and CDR2 as SYDVKM. The J segment lost 4 bases and the V segment lost 8 bases, leaving 2 bases of the junction unmatched. The CDR3 DNA reads as TGTGCCAGCCGACTAGCGGGAGTAGAGACCCAGTACTTC. Its translation: CASRLAGVETQYF.

This chain uses TRBV27 with TRBJ2-5, with D tentatively TRBD1 (6 bases). Germline CDR1 reads MNHEY; CDR2 reads SMNVEV (reference sequence). The CDR3 is made up of 16 amino acids. Deletions cut 0 bases from V and 3 bases from J, with 14 bases between. CDR3 in amino acids: CASSLSAGVWKETQYF. The CDR3 DNA sequence: TGTGCCAGCAGTTTATCAGCAGGGGTTTGGAAAGAGACCCAGTACTTC.

The genes are TRBV7-2 and TRBJ2-5; D is possibly TRBD1 (5 bases). Germline values: CDR1 SGHTA, CDR2 FQGNSA. The CDR3 is made up of 13 amino acids. The ends were cut back, 5 bases at V and 7 bases at J, with 14 bases in the middle. The CDR3 sequence: CASSLTQGGTQYF. DNA for the CDR3: TGTGCCAGCAGCCTCACTCAGGGCGGGACCCAGTACTTC.

CDR3 DNA: TGTGCCAGCAGCCAAGGAGCATACCTCTCTGGAAACACCATATATTTT. As protein: CASSQGAYLSGNTIYF. The rearrangement uses TRBV3-1 (or the pseudogene TRBV3-2) and TRBJ1-3; D is unresolved. The CDR3 is 16 amino acids. Germline V CDR1 and CDR2: LGHDT, YNNKEL (reference sequence). V was trimmed by 1 base and J by 0 bases, leaving 10 bases between them.

The chain employs TRBV7-2 and TRBJ1-2, with D hard to call. CDR1 and CDR2 (germline): SGHTA, FQGNSA. The CDR3 length is 17 residues. Trimming removed 0 bases at V and 7 bases at J, with 21 bases between. The CDR3 spells CASSLARGRERVGGYTF. Written as DNA, the CDR3 is TGTGCCAGCAGCTTAGCCCGGGGAAGGGAGCGGGTGGGTGGCTACACCTTC.

The chain combines TRBV7-3 with TRBJ1-6; TRBD1 agrees at 7 bases. The CDR3 has 14 amino acids. Per germline, CDR1 SGHTA and CDR2 FQGTGA. V gave up 10 bases and J gave up 7 bases; unmatched junction bases: 10. The CDR3, as DNA: TGTGCCAACCCAAGGACAGGATGGAATTCACCCCTCCACTTT. Residues: CANPRTGWNSPLHF.

The rearrangement joins TRBV2 to TRBJ2-7; possibly TRBD2 for D (5 bases). Germline loops: CDR1 SNHLY, CDR2 FYNNEI. CDR3 size: 15 residues. The V and J ends lost 6 bases and 4 bases respectively, with 19 bases between them. The CDR3 nucleotides read TGTGCCAGCAGCAGCGTGAGAAGGGAGTTATACGAGCAGTACTTC. Translated: CASSSVRRELYEQYF.

V is TRBV5-1 and J is TRBJ2-3; D gene uncertain. CDR1 and CDR2 from the germline V gene are SGHRS and YFSETQ. CDR3 length: 14 residues. V lost 0 bases and J lost 0, with 5 bases in between. The DNA of the CDR3 is TGCGCCAGCAGCTTGGTCACTAGCACAGATACGCAGTATTTT. Translating gives CASSLVTSTDTQYF.